These T cell receptor beta chains were read from a single sample in a study of cytomegalovirus exposure and HLA in healthy donors. The assay was immunoSEQ multiplex PCR, and TCRdb's table has in-frame clones only and misses some. The sample totals approximately 93,000 clones. The specimen sequenced was PBMCs. The receptors derive from a woman between 25 and 40 years old in good health and CMV-seronegative. Both conserved end residues are part of each CDR3. The D gene is left open where the match is weak.

cdr3_aa | cdr3_nt | v_call | d_call | j_call
CASSMGVQFEAFF | TGTGCCAGTAGTATGGGTGTACAGTTTGAAGCTTTCTTT | TRBV19 | . | TRBJ1-1
CASSLGELNTEAFF | TGTGCCAGCAGCCTTGGGGAGTTGAACACTGAAGCTTTCTTT | TRBV7-8 | . | TRBJ1-1
CASSSRTTQETQYF | TGTGCCAGCAGTTCCCGGACTACTCAAGAGACCCAGTACTTC | TRBV25-1 | . | TRBJ2-5
CASSANPSAEAFF | TGTGCCAGCAGCGCAAACCCTTCGGCTGAAGCTTTCTTT | TRBV7-3 | . | TRBJ1-1
CASSDGGISYEQYF | TGTGCCAGCAGTGACGGAGGGATCTCCTACGAGCAGTACTTC | TRBV2 | . | TRBJ2-7
CASSHVRNRRSGELFF | TGCGCCAGCAGCCATGTCCGGAACCGGAGGTCCGGGGAGCTGTTTTTT | TRBV4-1 | . | TRBJ2-2
CAWSEGSEGYTF | TGTGCCTGGAGTGAGGGGTCTGAAGGCTACACCTTC | TRBV30 | . | TRBJ1-2
CASSLAIGRRNEKLFF | TGTGCCAGCAGCTTGGCGATAGGGAGGAGGAATGAAAAACTGTTTTTT | TRBV7-8 | . | TRBJ1-4
CASILTGLSNQPQHF | TGTGCCAGTATCCTTACAGGTCTTAGCAATCAGCCCCAGCATTTT | TRBV19 | . | TRBJ1-5
CASSLGQSNTEAFF | TGCGCCAGCAGCTTGGGACAGTCTAACACTGAAGCTTTCTTT | TRBV5-1 | . | TRBJ1-1
CASSLARGTTYEQYF | TGCGCCAGCAGCTTGGCTAGGGGGACTACCTACGAGCAGTACTTC | TRBV5-1 | . | TRBJ2-7
CSVDGTDYEQYF | TGCAGCGTTGATGGTACGGACTACGAGCAGTACTTC | TRBV29-1 | . | TRBJ2-7
CASSQDPTGGQTEAFF | TGCGCCAGCAGCCAAGATCCGACAGGGGGCCAGACTGAAGCTTTCTTT | TRBV4-1 | TRBD1 | TRBJ1-1
CASRTSGGAYNEQFF | TGTGCCAGCAGGACTAGCGGGGGGGCCTACAATGAGCAGTTCTTC | TRBV28 | TRBD2 | TRBJ2-1
CASSAGLRTDTQYF | TGTGCCAGCTCCGCTGGACTCCGCACAGATACGCAGTATTTT | TRBV19 | . | TRBJ2-3
CASSQASGDQETQYF | TGTGCCAGCAGCCAAGCTAGCGGGGACCAAGAGACCCAGTACTTC | TRBV4-2 | TRBD2 | TRBJ2-5
CASSLEAAGGFTYEQYF | TGTGCCAGCAGCTTGGAAGCCGCAGGGGGCTTTACCTACGAGCAGTACTTC | TRBV5-4 | TRBD1 | TRBJ2-7
CASSESRRASGRKSEQFF | TGCGCCAGCAGTGAGTCCAGACGCGCGAGCGGGAGGAAGAGTGAGCAGTTCTTC | TRBV10-1 | TRBD2 | TRBJ2-1
CATSRDMNRARNQPQHF | TGTGCCACCAGCAGAGATATGAACAGGGCTCGCAATCAGCCCCAGCATTTT | TRBV15 | . | TRBJ1-5
CASSVSGAEAFF | TGTGCCAGCAGCGTATCAGGGGCTGAAGCTTTCTTT | TRBV9 | . | TRBJ1-1
CASSSGEGTFAYGYTF | TGTGCCAGCAGCTCTGGGGAAGGGACTTTTGCCTATGGCTACACCTTC | TRBV7-9 | . | TRBJ1-2
CASSLLSQGPYGYTF | TGTGCCAGCAGCCTACTGTCCCAGGGCCCATATGGCTACACCTTC | TRBV9 | . | TRBJ1-2
CASSLALETQYF | TGTGCCAGCAGCTTAGCCCTAGAGACCCAGTACTTC | TRBV11-2 | . | TRBJ2-5
CATLGGGGGSPQHF | TGTGCCACTCTCGGAGGGGGAGGGGGGTCGCCCCAGCATTTT | TRBV19 | . | TRBJ1-5
CSVAAAAVGLVF | TGCAGCGTTGCAGCAGCCGCGGTAGGATTGGTCTTT | TRBV29-1 | . | TRBJ1-1
CASRNYSSYEQYF | TGTGCCAGCAGAAACTATAGCTCCTACGAGCAGTACTTC | TRBV11-2 | . | TRBJ2-7
CSVDLAGGSDTQYF | TGCAGCGTTGACCTTGCGGGGGGGTCAGATACGCAGTATTTT | TRBV29-1 | TRBD2 | TRBJ2-3
CASSKGDRGPTPQHF | TGTGCCAGCAGCAAAGGGGACAGGGGCCCAACGCCCCAGCATTTT | TRBV21-1 | . | TRBJ1-5
CASSLGGRRGGYNEQFF | TGTGCCAGCAGCTTAGGCGGGAGGCGGGGGGGCTACAATGAGCAGTTCTTC | TRBV13 | TRBD2 | TRBJ2-1
CASSRKQGQNTEAFF | TGCGCCAGCAGCAGAAAACAGGGGCAGAACACTGAAGCTTTCTTT | TRBV5-1 | TRBD1 | TRBJ1-1
CASSWTGQGALGTEAFF | TGCGCCAGCAGCTGGACGGGACAGGGGGCTCTGGGCACTGAAGCTTTCTTT | TRBV5-1 | TRBD1 | TRBJ1-1
CASRGDANTGELFF | TGTGCCAGCAGAGGGGATGCGAACACCGGGGAGCTGTTTTTT | TRBV7-9 | . | TRBJ2-2
CASSLSGSGTGELFF | TGTGCCAGCAGCCTTAGCGGGAGTGGCACCGGGGAGCTGTTTTTT | TRBV7-3 | TRBD2 | TRBJ2-2
CASSPLGTGGEQYF | TGTGCTAGCAGCCCACTTGGGACAGGGGGCGAGCAGTACTTC | TRBV7-7 | TRBD1 | TRBJ2-7
CASSARDRETYEQYF | TGTGCCAGCAGTGCCCGGGACAGGGAAACCTACGAGCAGTACTTC | TRBV6-1 | TRBD1 | TRBJ2-7
CASSLRASGWAYEQYF | TGTGCCAGCAGTTTAAGGGCTAGCGGGTGGGCCTACGAGCAGTACTTC | TRBV27 | TRBD2 | TRBJ2-7
CASSFRTWGGSYNEQFF | TGTGCCAGCAGTTTCCGGACCTGGGGGGGGTCCTACAATGAGCAGTTCTTC | TRBV28 | TRBD2 | TRBJ2-1
CASSVGGLYGYTF | TGTGCCAGCAGCGTAGGTGGCCTCTATGGCTACACCTTC | TRBV9 | . | TRBJ1-2
CASRPGLAGGHEQYF | TGTGCCAGCAGACCAGGACTAGCGGGAGGACACGAGCAGTACTTC | TRBV7-3 | TRBD2 | TRBJ2-7
CAIRPRDRENYGYTF | TGTGCCATCAGGCCCCGGGACAGGGAAAACTATGGCTACACCTTC | TRBV10-3 | TRBD1 | TRBJ1-2
CASSPDGRLAGRDEQFF | TGTGCCAGCAGCCCAGACGGCCGGCTAGCGGGGCGGGATGAGCAGTTCTTC | TRBV9 | TRBD2 | TRBJ2-1
CASSPDLDRENSPLHF | TGTGCCAGCAGCCCCGACTTGGACAGGGAAAATTCACCCCTCCACTTT | TRBV4-2 | TRBD1 | TRBJ1-6
CASSEWDSGSYNEQFF | TGTGCCAGCAGTGAATGGGATAGCGGGTCCTACAATGAGCAGTTCTTC | TRBV6-1 | TRBD2 | TRBJ2-1
CASSPGLQELNGYTF | TGTGCCAGCAGCCCTGGGTTACAGGAGTTAAACGGCTACACCTTC | TRBV5-6 | . | TRBJ1-2
CASSYSAVSSYEQYF | TGTGCCAGCAGTTACTCGGCGGTAAGCTCCTACGAGCAGTACTTC | TRBV6-5 | . | TRBJ2-7
CASSGGVLNTEAFF | TGTGCCAGCAGTGGGGGGGTCCTGAACACTGAAGCTTTCTTT | TRBV25-1 | . | TRBJ1-1
CASSEAFGRRGNTIYF | TGTGCCAGCAGTGAAGCATTCGGCAGGAGGGGAAACACCATATATTTT | TRBV6-1 | . | TRBJ1-3